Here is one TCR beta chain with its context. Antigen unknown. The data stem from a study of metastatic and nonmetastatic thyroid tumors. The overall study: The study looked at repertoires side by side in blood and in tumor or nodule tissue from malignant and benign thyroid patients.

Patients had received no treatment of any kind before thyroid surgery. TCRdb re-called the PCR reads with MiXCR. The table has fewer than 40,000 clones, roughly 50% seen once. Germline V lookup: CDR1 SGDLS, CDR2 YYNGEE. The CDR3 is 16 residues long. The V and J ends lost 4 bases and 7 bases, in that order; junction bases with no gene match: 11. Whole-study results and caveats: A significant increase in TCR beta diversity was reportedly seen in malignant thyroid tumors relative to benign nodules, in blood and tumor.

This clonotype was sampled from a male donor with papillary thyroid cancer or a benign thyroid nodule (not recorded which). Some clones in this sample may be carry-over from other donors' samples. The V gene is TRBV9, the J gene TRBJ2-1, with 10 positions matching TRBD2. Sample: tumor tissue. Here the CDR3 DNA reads TGTGCCAGCAGCTCCTCCGGGACTAGCGCGATGAATGAGCAGTTCTTC. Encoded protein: CASSSSGTSAMNEQFF.